One sample yielded the 16 T cell receptor beta chains listed below, sequenced in a study of blood T cell repertoires in COVID-19. The protocol was immunoSEQ multiplex PCR, while the TCRdb copy is restricted to in-frame clones and leaves out a portion. The sample shows a few hundred thousand clones, about 79% of them seen only once. The sample taken for sequencing was PBMCs or T cells enriched from blood (not recorded which). These receptors were collected from an older woman who had recovered from COVID-19.

The chain recombines TRBV7-9 with TRBJ1-2; 9 nucleotides align to TRBD1. After removal of 6 bases from V and 7 bases from J, the junction contained 6 bases not matched to a gene. The CDR3 loop spans 13 amino acids. Germline assignment: CDR1 SEHNR and CDR2 FQNEAQ (reference sequence). The CDR3 DNA sequence: TGTGCCAGCAGACAGGGGGCAAAGGGTGGCTACACCTTC. Translation gives CASRQGAKGGYTF.

The chain joins TRBV10-3 to TRBJ1-5, with D hard to call. Germline assignment: CDR1 ENHRY and CDR2 SYGVKD. V was cut by 3 bases and J by 2 bases, with 8 bases left in between. The CDR3 runs to 14 residues. The CDR3 reads CAISDPVRNQPQHF. The CDR3 DNA follows: TGTGCCATCAGTGACCCAGTGCGCAATCAGCCCCAGCATTTT.

The chain recombines TRBV6-5 with TRBJ1-1; TRBD1 matches 7 bases. V lost 0 bases, J lost 4 bases, and 5 bases stayed unmatched. This CDR3 comprises 15 residues. In germline, CDR1 is MNHEY, CDR2 SVGAGI. The DNA for the CDR3 is TGTGCCAGCAGTTACTCCGGACAGGCTACCACTGAAGCTTTCTTT. Translation gives CASSYSGQATTEAFF.

The chain is built from TRBV7-2 and TRBJ1-5; the match to TRBD1 covers 7 bases. Germline CDR1 and CDR2: SGHTA and FQGNSA. This CDR3 has 15 amino acids. Unmatched junction bases numbered 4, after V lost 2 bases and J lost 3 bases. The CDR3 loop is CASSLTGQHNQPQHF. The CDR3 region has the DNA TGTGCCAGCAGCTTAACGGGACAGCACAATCAGCCCCAGCATTTT.

The chain is built from TRBV5-5 and TRBJ2-2, with TRBD1 matching 10 bases. CDR1 is SGHKS, CDR2 YYEKEE, per germline (reference sequence). The CDR3 spans 16 residues. The J segment lost 2 bases and the V segment lost 4 bases, leaving 5 bases of the junction unmatched. CDR3 protein: CASSRQGASNTGELFF. The CDR3 DNA reads TGTGCCAGCAGCCGACAGGGGGCAAGCAACACCGGGGAGCTGTTTTTT.

V gene TRBV5-4 combines with J gene TRBJ2-1; TRBD2 matches 7 bases. The J segment lost 0 bases and the V segment lost 3 bases, leaving 6 bases of the junction unmatched. Germline V gene data show CDR1 as SGHNT and CDR2 as YYREEE (reference sequence). This CDR3 is 16 amino acids long. The CDR3 bases are TGTGCCAGCAGCTATAAAGCGGGATCCTCCTACAATGAGCAGTTCTTC. It yields the protein CASSYKAGSSYNEQFF.

CDR3 sequence (DNA): TGTGCCAGCAGCTTGGGGGCTCTCCGGAACAATGAGCAGTTCTTC. Amino acid sequence: CASSLGALRNNEQFF. The J gene is TRBJ2-1, the V gene TRBV7-2, with D tentatively TRBD1 (6 bases). Germline V CDR1 and CDR2: SGHTA, FQGNSA. The CDR3 consists of 15 residues. Trimming left V 3 bases short and J 5 bases short, with 14 bases between.

The J gene is TRBJ2-2, the V gene TRBV19, with TRBD2 matching over 12 bases. The V segment lost 7 bases and the J segment 6 bases; nucleotides outside the gene matches: 9. CDR1 LNHDA and CDR2 SQIVND come from the germline V gene (reference sequence). This CDR3 is built from 16 residues. The CDR3 DNA follows: TGTGCCAGTAACCCCGGAACTAGCGGGAGGCCCGGGGAGCTGTTTTTT. Translating it yields CASNPGTSGRPGELFF.

As regards this clone: The sample contains more than one DNA sequence encoding this CDR3. The chain links TRBV6-5 to TRBJ1-1; D call uncertain. The V end was cut by 2 bases, the J end by 5 bases, with 12 bases between. This CDR3 region has 14 residues. Per the germline V gene, CDR1 is MNHEY and CDR2 is SVGAGI. CDR3 sequence: CASSYRGRGTEAFF. The CDR3 DNA is TGTGCCAGCAGTTACCGGGGTCGAGGTACTGAAGCTTTCTTT.

The CDR3 region is CASTYRSAGSDEQFF. The CDR3, as DNA: TGTGCCAGTACCTATAGGTCAGCGGGATCCGATGAGCAGTTCTTC. The gene calls are TRBV19 and TRBJ2-1, with TRBD2 matching over 7 bases. V was pared by 7 bases and J by 8 bases, with 14 bases of the junction left unmatched. The germline V gene encodes CDR1 LNHDA and CDR2 SQIVND (reference sequence). The CDR3 has 15 residues.

J is TRBJ2-1 and V is TRBV3-1 (or the pseudogene TRBV3-2), with 10 positions matching TRBD2. CDR1 and CDR2 from the germline V gene are LGHDT and YNNKEL (reference sequence). The length of the CDR3 is 17 residues. V was pared by 0 bases and J by 4 bases, with 6 bases of the junction left unmatched. The CDR3 DNA reads as TGTGCCAGCAGCCAAGACATCCTAGCGGGAGTATACAATGAGCAGTTCTTC. Encoded protein: CASSQDILAGVYNEQFF.

This clone came up a few times. The CDR3 DNA reads as TGTGCCAGCAGCTCGAAGGGAGTCTATGGCTACACCTTC. Amino acids: CASSSKGVYGYTF. This sequence joins TRBV5-4 and TRBJ1-2; D is ambiguous. The CDR3 runs 13 residues. Germline V CDR1 and CDR2: SGHNT, YYREEE (reference sequence). V lost 3 bases and J lost 4, with 10 bases in between. The entire variable domain, with the rest obtained from reference TRBV5-4 and TRBJ1-2, is as follows: ETGVTQSPTHLIKTRGQQVTLRCSSQSGHNTVSWYQQALGQGPQFIFQYYREEENGRGNFPPRFSGLQFPNYSSELNVNALELDDSALYLCASSSKGVYGYTFGSGTRLTVV.

CDR3 sequence (DNA): TGTGCCAGTAGTATAAGTAGGACACATGGAAACACCATATATTTT. It codes for CASSISRTHGNTIYF. The rearrangement uses TRBV19 and TRBJ1-3, with D possibly being TRBD1 (5 bases). Germline V lookup: CDR1 LNHDA, CDR2 SQIVND (reference sequence). There are 15 residues in the CDR3. Trimming took off 2 bases at V and 3 bases at J, with 11 bases between the two ends.

The chain recombines TRBV2 with TRBJ1-5; perhaps TRBD1 as D (6 bases). Trimming pared 6 bases from V and 4 bases from J, leaving 16 bases between. This CDR3 is 15 amino acids long. Germline CDR1 and CDR2: SNHLY and FYNNEI. The CDR3 sequence is CASSPYRDRNQPQHF. The CDR3 DNA sequence: TGTGCCAGCAGCCCCTACAGGGATCGGAATCAGCCCCAGCATTTT.

The chain has TRBV28 and TRBJ2-1, with D maybe TRBD2 (6 bases). V lost 7 bases to trimming and J lost 1 base, with 11 bases between them. CDR1 is MDHEN, CDR2 SYDVKM, per germline. The CDR3 contains 14 residues. Here the CDR3 reads CASTLLASYNEQFF. CDR3 nucleotides: TGTGCCAGCACCCTACTAGCTTCCTACAATGAGCAGTTCTTC.

The chain employs TRBV27 and TRBJ2-7; a possible D gene is TRBD1 (6 bases). With 7 bases removed from V and 2 bases from J, the gap between germline ends came to 9 bases. Germline V CDR1 and CDR2: MNHEY, SMNVEV (reference sequence). The CDR3 length is 12 residues. DNA for the CDR3: TGTGCCAGCACGGACAGTGCCTACGAGCAGTACTTC. Encoded protein: CASTDSAYEQYF.